Listed below are T cell receptor beta chains from one sample, sequenced in a study of PD-L1 blockade in urothelial cancer. The repertoire was sequenced with immunoSEQ multiplex PCR; TCRdb's copy has only in-frame clones and lacks some. The table lists approximately 79,000 clones, around 93% of them singletons. This sample comprised PBMCs, obtained around atezolizumab (anti-PD-L1) treatment. The receptors come from a woman at least 80 years old with urothelial cancer. CDR3s include the opening cysteine and the closing phenylalanine or tryptophan. Each record gives: V gene, D gene, clone size, J gene, CDR3 DNA, CDR3 protein. The D gene is left open where the match is weak. Where a row states a size, it is once, few, many or the class of an expanded clone; other rows omit it.

V: TRBV7-2; D: TRBD2; size: .; J: TRBJ2-7; DNA: TGTGCCAGCAGCTTAGCGTCTTCCCCAAGAACTAGCGTGAGCTCCTACGAGCAGTACTTC; CDR3: CASSLASSPRTSVSSYEQYF
V: TRBV9; D: TRBD1; size: .; J: TRBJ1-1; DNA: TGTGCCAGCAGCGTGTCGGTACAGGGGGCCGCTGAAGCTTTCTTT; CDR3: CASSVSVQGAAEAFF
V: TRBV27; D: TRBD1; size: .; J: TRBJ2-5; DNA: TGTGCCAGCAGCTCCACAGGGGTCCCCCAAGAGACCCAGTACTTC; CDR3: CASSSTGVPQETQYF
V: TRBV28; D: .; size: .; J: TRBJ2-3; DNA: TGTGCCAGCAGTTTGAGGCAGAGCACAGATACGCAGTATTTT; CDR3: CASSLRQSTDTQYF
V: TRBV12-5; D: .; size: .; J: TRBJ2-3; DNA: TGTGCTAGTGGTTTCGGACAGCTGAACACAGATACGCAGTATTTT; CDR3: CASGFGQLNTDTQYF
V: TRBV7-6; D: TRBD2; size: .; J: TRBJ2-6; DNA: TGTGCCAGCAGCTTTACTAGCGCTGGGGCCAACGTCCTGACTTTC; CDR3: CASSFTSAGANVLTF
V: TRBV10-2; D: TRBD1; size: .; J: TRBJ1-5; DNA: TGCGCCAGCAGCCGGGACAGCGGTCAGCCCCAGCATTTT; CDR3: CASSRDSGQPQHF
V: TRBV19; D: TRBD1; size: .; J: TRBJ2-7; DNA: TGTGCCAGTAGTGTTATTGCCGGGACAGGGTATCACGAGCAGTACTTC; CDR3: CASSVIAGTGYHEQYF
V: TRBV10-3; D: TRBD2; size: .; J: TRBJ2-1; DNA: TGTGCCATCAGTCCTAATCAGCGGGAGTGGCCAGATGAGCAGTTCTTC; CDR3: CAISPNQREWPDEQFF
V: TRBV19; D: TRBD1; size: .; J: TRBJ2-5; DNA: TGTGCCAGTAGTCATGTGGGACAGGGGTGGAAGACCCAGTACTTC; CDR3: CASSHVGQGWKTQYF
V: TRBV2; D: .; size: .; J: TRBJ2-7; DNA: TGTGCCAGCAGTGAACGGCAGGCCCTGTCATCCTACGAGCAGTACTTC; CDR3: CASSERQALSSYEQYF
V: TRBV18; D: .; size: once; J: TRBJ2-3; DNA: TGTGCCAGCTCAGCCGACTCAAACCCCGGAGATACGCAGTATTTT; CDR3: CASSADSNPGDTQYF
V: TRBV6-1; D: .; size: .; J: TRBJ2-2; DNA: TGTGCCAGCAGTGGGGCAGGGACCGGGGAGCTGTTTTTT; CDR3: CASSGAGTGELFF
V: TRBV6-5; D: .; size: .; J: TRBJ2-4; DNA: TGTGCCAGCAGTCCAGGGTTAGCCAAAAACATTCAGTACTTC; CDR3: CASSPGLAKNIQYF
V: TRBV5-4; D: TRBD1; size: .; J: TRBJ1-2; DNA: TGTGCCAGCAGCTTAGGGACAGAGGGAAACTATGGCTACACCTTC; CDR3: CASSLGTEGNYGYTF
V: TRBV9; D: .; size: .; J: TRBJ2-1; DNA: TGTGCCAGCAGCGTAGCTACGTGGAATGAGCAGTTCTTC; CDR3: CASSVATWNEQFF
V: TRBV30; D: .; size: .; J: TRBJ1-1; DNA: TGTGCCTGGAGCCGACCGGGACTTATGACTGAAGCTTTCTTT; CDR3: CAWSRPGLMTEAFF
V: TRBV28; D: TRBD1; size: .; J: TRBJ1-2; DNA: TGTGCCAGCAGTCTGATCGATAGGACAGGGAATGGCTACACCTTC; CDR3: CASSLIDRTGNGYTF
V: TRBV9; D: TRBD2; size: .; J: TRBJ2-2; DNA: TGTGCCAGCAGGCCCGGGACTAGCGGGAGAACCGGGGAGCTGTTTTTT; CDR3: CASRPGTSGRTGELFF
V: TRBV18; D: .; size: .; J: TRBJ1-1; DNA: TGTGCCAGCTCACCACCGAATGGGAGGAGGTACACTGAAGCTTTCTTT; CDR3: CASSPPNGRRYTEAFF
V: TRBV19; D: TRBD2; size: .; J: TRBJ2-5; DNA: TGTGCCAGTAGTATCGGGGGGGCTGAGACCCAGTACTTC; CDR3: CASSIGGAETQYF
V: TRBV14; D: TRBD1; size: .; J: TRBJ2-5; DNA: TGTGCCAGCAGCCGCCTCAGGGGGCCGGGAGAGACCCAGTACTTC; CDR3: CASSRLRGPGETQYF
V: TRBV7-7; D: TRBD2; size: .; J: TRBJ2-3; DNA: TGTGCCAGCAGCCCCCGGCCTAGCGGGGTCCCAGATACGCAGTATTTT; CDR3: CASSPRPSGVPDTQYF
V: TRBV5-1; D: TRBD1; size: .; J: TRBJ1-5; DNA: TGCGCCAGCAGACCCGACGGACAGGGGCATCAGCCCCAGCATTTT; CDR3: CASRPDGQGHQPQHF
V: TRBV5-1; D: .; size: .; J: TRBJ2-1; DNA: TGCGCCAGCAGCCCCACCCGAGGACGGGACTCCTACAATGAGCAGTTCTTC; CDR3: CASSPTRGRDSYNEQFF
V: TRBV11-3; D: .; size: .; J: TRBJ2-3; DNA: TGTGCCAGCAGCTTAGGTTCCGGGGGAACGCAGTATTTT; CDR3: CASSLGSGGTQYF
V: TRBV28; D: .; size: .; J: TRBJ2-7; DNA: TGTGCCTGTCTAGGGGGGGCCTACGAGCAGTACTTC; CDR3: CACLGGAYEQYF
V: TRBV5-1; D: TRBD2; size: .; J: TRBJ2-2; DNA: TGCGCCAGCAGCTTGGATGGTAGGGCTAGCGGTCACACCGGGGAGCTGTTTTTT; CDR3: CASSLDGRASGHTGELFF
V: TRBV7-6; D: TRBD2; size: .; J: TRBJ2-1; DNA: TGTGCCAGCAGCTTGACTAGCGGGAGCTTGGGTGAGCAGTTCTTC; CDR3: CASSLTSGSLGEQFF
V: TRBV28; D: .; size: .; J: TRBJ1-3; DNA: TGTGCCAGCACCAACTTGCTTTCGAGGAACACCATATATTTT; CDR3: CASTNLLSRNTIYF
V: TRBV11-1; D: .; size: .; J: TRBJ2-2; DNA: TGTGCCAGCAGCTTCATCGGGAGAGGCACCGGGGAGCTGTTTTTT; CDR3: CASSFIGRGTGELFF
V: TRBV9; D: TRBD2; size: .; J: TRBJ2-1; DNA: TGTGCCAGCAGCCTCTCGACTAGCGAAGGCAATGAGCAGTTCTTC; CDR3: CASSLSTSEGNEQFF